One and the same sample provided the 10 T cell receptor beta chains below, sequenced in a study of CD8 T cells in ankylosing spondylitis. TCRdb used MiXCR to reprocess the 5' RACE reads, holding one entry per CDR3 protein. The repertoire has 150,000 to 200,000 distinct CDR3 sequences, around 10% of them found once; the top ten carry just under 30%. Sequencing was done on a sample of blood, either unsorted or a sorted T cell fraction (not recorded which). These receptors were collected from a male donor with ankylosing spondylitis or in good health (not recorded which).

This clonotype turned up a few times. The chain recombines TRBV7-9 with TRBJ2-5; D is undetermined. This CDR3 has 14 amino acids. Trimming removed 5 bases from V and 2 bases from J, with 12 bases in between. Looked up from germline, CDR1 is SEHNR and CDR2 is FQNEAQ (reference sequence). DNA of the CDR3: TGTGCCAGCAGCGGGTTCGGAGATCAAGAGACCCAGTACTTC. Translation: CASSGFGDQETQYF.

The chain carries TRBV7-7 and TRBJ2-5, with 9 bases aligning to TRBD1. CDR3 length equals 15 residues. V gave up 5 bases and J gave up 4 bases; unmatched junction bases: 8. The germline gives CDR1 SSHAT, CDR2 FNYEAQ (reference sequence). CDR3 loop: CASSLNPTGGETQYF. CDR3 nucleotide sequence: TGTGCCAGCAGCCTTAACCCGACAGGGGGAGAGACCCAGTACTTC.

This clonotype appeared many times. As DNA, the CDR3 is TGCGCCAGCAGCTTAACGGGAGATACGCAGTATTTT. It is translated as CASSLTGDTQYF. The chain recombines TRBV5-1 with TRBJ2-3; D remains ambiguous. Germline CDR1 SGHRS, CDR2 YFSETQ. CDR3 size: 12 residues. V lost 2 bases and J lost 5, with 6 bases in between.

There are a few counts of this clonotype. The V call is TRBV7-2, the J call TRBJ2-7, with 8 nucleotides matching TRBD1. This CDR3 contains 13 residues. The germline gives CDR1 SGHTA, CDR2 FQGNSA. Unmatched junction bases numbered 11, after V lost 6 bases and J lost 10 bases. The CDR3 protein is CASSRGQGGHQYF. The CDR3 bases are TGTGCCAGCAGTCGCGGACAGGGTGGTCACCAGTACTTC.

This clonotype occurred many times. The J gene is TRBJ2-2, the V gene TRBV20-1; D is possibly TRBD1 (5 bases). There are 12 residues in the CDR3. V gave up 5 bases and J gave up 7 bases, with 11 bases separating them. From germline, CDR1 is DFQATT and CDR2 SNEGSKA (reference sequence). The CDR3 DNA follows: TGCAGTGCTGAACGTACAGGCGGGGAGCTGTTTTTT. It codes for CSAERTGGELFF.

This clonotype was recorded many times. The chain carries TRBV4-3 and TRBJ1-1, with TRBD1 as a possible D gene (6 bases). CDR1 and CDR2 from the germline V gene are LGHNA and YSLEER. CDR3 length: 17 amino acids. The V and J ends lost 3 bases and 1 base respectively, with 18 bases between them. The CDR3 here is CASSQTPQGVSNTEAFF. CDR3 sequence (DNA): TGCGCCAGCAGCCAGACACCACAGGGCGTGTCGAACACTGAAGCTTTCTTT.

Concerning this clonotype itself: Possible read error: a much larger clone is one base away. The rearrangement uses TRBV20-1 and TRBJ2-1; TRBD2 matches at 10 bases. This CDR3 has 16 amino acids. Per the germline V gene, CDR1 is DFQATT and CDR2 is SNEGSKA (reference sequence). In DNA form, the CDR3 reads TGCAGTGCTAGTGCAATTAGCGGGGGGTTGTACAATGGGCAGTTCTTC. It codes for CSASAISGGLYNGQFF.

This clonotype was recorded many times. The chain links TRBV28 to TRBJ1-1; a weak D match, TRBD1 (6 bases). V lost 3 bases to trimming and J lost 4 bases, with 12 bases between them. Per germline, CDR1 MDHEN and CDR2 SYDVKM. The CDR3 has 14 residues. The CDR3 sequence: CASSFPGARTEAFF. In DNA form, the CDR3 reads TGTGCCAGCAGTTTTCCGGGGGCGCGCACTGAAGCTTTCTTT.

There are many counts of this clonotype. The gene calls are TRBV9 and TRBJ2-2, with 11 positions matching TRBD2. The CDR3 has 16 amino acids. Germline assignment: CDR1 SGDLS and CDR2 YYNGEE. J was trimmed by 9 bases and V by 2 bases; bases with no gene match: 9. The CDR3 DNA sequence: TGTGCCAGCAGCGTTACTAGCGGGAGCGCAACCAGGGAGCTGTTTTTT. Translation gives CASSVTSGSATRELFF.

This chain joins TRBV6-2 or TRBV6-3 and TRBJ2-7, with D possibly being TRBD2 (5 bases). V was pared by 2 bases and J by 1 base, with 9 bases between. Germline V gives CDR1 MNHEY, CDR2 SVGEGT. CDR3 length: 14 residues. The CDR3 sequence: CASSYGLTSYEQYF. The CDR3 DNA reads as TGTGCCAGCAGTTACGGACTGACTTCCTACGAGCAGTACTTC.